The next 22 T cell receptor beta chains were all read from a single sample in a study of control samples from healthy donors and cancer patients. The table came from immunoSEQ multiplex PCR; TCRdb's copy has only in-frame clones and leaves some out. The repertoire holds about 170,000 clones, with about 90% as singletons. The sequencing sample was made of blood. These receptors all come from a man younger than 40 in good health.

This clone showed up just a few times. The chain combines TRBV19 with TRBJ2-7, with a weak D call TRBD1 (7 bases). The CDR3 is 18 residues long. Germline lookup yields CDR1 LNHDA and CDR2 SQIVND (reference sequence). V lost 3 bases, J lost 0 bases, and 21 bases lay in between. CDR3 in amino acids: CASSIFGRAGQSSYEQYF. The CDR3 DNA reads as TGTGCCAGTAGTATCTTCGGCCGGGCGGGACAGTCCTCCTACGAGCAGTACTTC.

The chain has TRBV6-5 and TRBJ2-7; TRBD2 agrees at 7 bases. The CDR3 has 15 residues. V was pared by 7 bases and J by 3 bases, with 12 bases of the junction left unmatched. Germline CDR1 reads MNHEY; CDR2 reads SVGAGI. CDR3 nucleotide sequence: TGTGCCAGCAAAAAGGAGGGCGGGGGTGGCTACGAGCAGTACTTC. As protein: CASKKEGGGGYEQYF.

The rearrangement uses TRBV2 and TRBJ2-3, with TRBD2 as a possible D gene (6 bases). In germline, CDR1 is SNHLY, CDR2 FYNNEI. The V and J ends lost 2 bases and 5 bases respectively, with 17 bases between them. This CDR3 is 16 amino acids long. CDR3 in amino acids: CASSEWRDQAGDTQYF. CDR3 in DNA: TGTGCCAGCAGTGAATGGCGGGACCAAGCGGGAGATACGCAGTATTTT.

V gene TRBV3-1 (or the pseudogene TRBV3-2) combines with J gene TRBJ1-1, with 10 positions matching TRBD1. The CDR3 loop spans 15 amino acids. CDR1 LGHDT and CDR2 YNNKEL come from the germline V gene (reference sequence). The V and J ends lost 4 bases and 4 bases, in that order; junction bases with no gene match: 6. Here the CDR3 reads CASSLGGTGATEAFF. As DNA, the CDR3 is TGTGCCAGCAGCCTAGGTGGGACAGGGGCCACTGAAGCTTTCTTT.

The chain employs TRBV24-1 and TRBJ2-1, with D possibly being TRBD2 (6 bases). The CDR3 contains 16 residues. Germline V gene data show CDR1 as KGHDR and CDR2 as SFDVKD. With 4 bases removed from V and 0 bases from J, the gap between germline ends came to 12 bases. For the CDR3, the DNA is TGTGCCACCAGTGAGGGTAGCGGTTCCTCCTACAATGAGCAGTTCTTC. It encodes CATSEGSGSSYNEQFF.

The chain has TRBV25-1 and TRBJ1-3; maybe TRBD1 (6 bases). The V end was cut by 7 bases, the J end by 4 bases, with 14 bases between. Germline CDR1 and CDR2: MGHDK and SYGVNS. This CDR3 is built from 14 residues. CDR3 nucleotide sequence: TGTGCCAGCATATCCGGGACATACGGAAACACCATATATTTT. Translating it yields CASISGTYGNTIYF.

The chain links TRBV10-2 to TRBJ2-7; 9 bases agree with TRBD1. Germline loops: CDR1 WSHSY, CDR2 SAAADI. Losses at the gene ends were 7 bases for V and 5 bases for J; bases not matched to a gene: 9. This CDR3 contains 14 residues. CDR3 in amino acids: CASILGQGLDEQYF. For the CDR3, the DNA is TGCGCCAGCATCCTGGGACAGGGTTTAGACGAGCAGTACTTC.

The chain couples TRBV3-1 (or the pseudogene TRBV3-2) to TRBJ2-1; D possibly corresponds to TRBD2 (5 bases). The CDR3 spans 18 residues. Per germline, CDR1 LGHDT and CDR2 YNNKEL (reference sequence). Trimming removed 3 bases from V and 0 bases from J, with 18 bases in between. The CDR3 nucleotides read TGTGCCAGCAGCCAGAGAGGGAGCGGTGGGAGCTCCTACAATGAGCAGTTCTTC. It codes for CASSQRGSGGSSYNEQFF.

This chain joins TRBV5-5 and TRBJ2-5, with unresolved D. V lost 1 base and J 1 base, leaving 11 bases between the germline ends. The CDR3 covers 15 residues. CDR1 and CDR2 from the germline V gene are SGHKS and YYEKEE (reference sequence). CDR3 residues: CASSLYPGSQETQYF. The DNA for the CDR3 is TGTGCCAGCAGCTTGTACCCTGGCAGCCAAGAGACCCAGTACTTC.

The V gene is TRBV10-1, the J gene TRBJ1-2, with D unclear. The CDR3 is 15 residues long. Trimming shortened V by 2 bases and J by 3 bases, and 13 bases separated the two germline ends. Germline V lookup: CDR1 WNHNN, CDR2 SYGVQD (reference sequence). The CDR3 DNA sequence: TGCGCCAGCAGTGAGGGCGGACCCTGGGACTATGGCTACACCTTC. Translated: CASSEGGPWDYGYTF.

This chain links TRBV10-3 with TRBJ1-2; D is unresolved. V was cut by 9 bases and J by 6 bases, with 14 bases left in between. This CDR3 has 12 amino acids. Germline lookup yields CDR1 ENHRY and CDR2 SYGVKD. The CDR3 DNA reads TGTGCCATACAGTCTGGGGATGATGGCTACACCTTC. Its protein product is CAIQSGDDGYTF.

This clone showed up just once. CDR3 in amino acids: CASSFSTAGLLYGYTF. CDR3 DNA sequence: TGTGCCAGCAGTTTCTCGACGGCCGGACTCCTATATGGCTACACCTTC. The rearrangement links TRBV28 to TRBJ1-2, with D unclear. The germline V and J ends were trimmed by 3 bases and 5 bases, with 19 bases remaining between them. There are 16 residues in the CDR3. CDR1 and CDR2 from the germline V gene are MDHEN and SYDVKM.

This chain joins TRBV11-3 and TRBJ2-1; weak D call: TRBD2 (6 bases). CDR3 size: 11 residues. V was shortened by 6 bases and J by 14 bases, with 14 bases between the two germline ends. Per the germline V gene, CDR1 is SGHNT and CDR2 is YENEEA. The CDR3 protein is CASSSGLQKFF. The CDR3 DNA is TGTGCCAGCAGTTCGGGACTCCAAAAGTTCTTC.

The V and J genes are TRBV7-8 and TRBJ1-6, with TRBD1 identical over 9 bases. Germline trimming cut 3 bases from V and 9 bases from J; bases unmatched to any gene: 3. CDR3 size: 14 residues. Per germline, CDR1 SGHVS and CDR2 FQNEAQ. CDR3 sequence (DNA): TGTGCCAGCAGCTTCACAGGGGGCTCTTCACCCCTCCACTTT. Its translation: CASSFTGGSSPLHF.

The rearrangement joins TRBV28 to TRBJ1-2; D might be TRBD1 (5 bases). CDR1 and CDR2 from the germline V gene are MDHEN and SYDVKM. The CDR3 sequence is 18 residues long. V was shortened by 6 bases and J by 6 bases, with 29 bases between the two germline ends. The CDR3 region has the DNA TGTGCCAGCAGCCCGTCTTTGGCCACGGTTCGGGGCAAGGATGGCTACACCTTC. Its translation: CASSPSLATVRGKDGYTF.

The chain has TRBV15 and TRBJ1-1; TRBD1 agrees at 12 bases. The V gene end was trimmed by 3 bases and the J gene end by 5 bases; junction bases not matched to a gene: 7. Germline V gives CDR1 LNHNV, CDR2 YYDKDF (reference sequence). The CDR3 runs 16 residues. The CDR3 here is CATSSGRDRGRTEAFF. CDR3 bases: TGTGCCACCAGCAGTGGCCGGGACAGGGGGCGAACTGAAGCTTTCTTT.

V and J are TRBV9 and TRBJ1-2; 7 bases line up with TRBD1. V shed 3 bases and J 3 bases; nucleotides not matched to a gene: 5. CDR3 length: 14 residues. The V gene's germline CDR1 is SGDLS and CDR2 YYNGEE. CDR3 nucleotide sequence: TGTGCCAGCAGCGCCGGGACAGCCGACTATGGCTACACCTTC. Translated: CASSAGTADYGYTF.

The rearrangement uses TRBV13 and TRBJ1-1, with 7 bases identical to TRBD1. The CDR3 spans 16 residues. Germline V gene sequence: CDR1 PRHDT, CDR2 FYEKMQ (reference sequence). The V segment lost 3 bases and the J segment 3 bases; nucleotides outside the gene matches: 10. CDR3 sequence (DNA): TGTGCCAGCAGCTTTATAGGGGGCGGCAGGGACACTGAAGCTTTCTTT. Protein: CASSFIGGGRDTEAFF. Full variable domain (outside the CDR3, taken from reference TRBV13 and TRBJ1-1): AAGVIQSPRHLIKEKRETATLKCYPIPRHDTVYWYQQGPGQDPQFLISFYEKMQSDKGSIPDRFSAQQFSDYHSELNMSSLELGDSALYFCASSFIGGGRDTEAFFGQGTRLTVV.

Here the CDR3 reads CASRDRRNQPQHF. The CDR3 DNA follows: TGTGCCAGCAGGGACCGACGCAATCAGCCCCAGCATTTT. The chain is built from TRBV2 and TRBJ1-5, with D uncertain. The CDR3 spans 13 residues. Germline V CDR1 and CDR2: SNHLY, FYNNEI. V lost 6 bases to trimming and J lost 2 bases, with 8 bases between them.

The chain employs TRBV7-9 and TRBJ2-3, with D unresolved. Per the germline V gene, CDR1 is SEHNR and CDR2 is FQNEAQ (reference sequence). Trimming shortened V by 5 bases and J by 6 bases, and 12 bases separated the two germline ends. CDR3 length: 13 residues. CDR3 sequence reads: CASSLDSPDTQYF. The CDR3 DNA reads as TGTGCCAGCAGCCTAGATTCCCCGGATACGCAGTATTTT. Looking up the rest from reference TRBV7-9 and TRBJ2-3 gives the full variable domain: DTGVSQNPRHKITKRGQNVTFRCDPISEHNRLYWYRQTLGQGPEFLTYFQNEAQLEKSRLLSDRFSAERPKGSFSTLEIQRTEQGDSAMYLCASSLDSPDTQYFGPGTRLTVL.

The chain has TRBV2 and TRBJ1-4; maybe TRBD1 (5 bases). The V gene lost 5 bases and the J gene lost 8 bases, with 12 bases spanning the gap. In germline, CDR1 is SNHLY, CDR2 FYNNEI. The CDR3 runs to 13 residues. The CDR3 loop reads CASSSITGEKLFF. CDR3 DNA sequence: TGTGCCAGCAGTAGTATAACAGGAGAAAAACTGTTTTTT.

The J gene is TRBJ2-7, the V gene TRBV7-3, with D possibly matching TRBD1 (6 bases). The CDR3 totals 15 residues. Between the trimmed V and J ends, which lost 2 bases and 5 bases, there was a span of 16 bases. Germline V gene lookup returns CDR1 SGHTA and CDR2 FQGTGA. CDR3 DNA sequence: TGTGCCAGCAGCTTATTCGGGACACCTTCGGACGAGCAGTACTTC. Its translation is CASSLFGTPSDEQYF.